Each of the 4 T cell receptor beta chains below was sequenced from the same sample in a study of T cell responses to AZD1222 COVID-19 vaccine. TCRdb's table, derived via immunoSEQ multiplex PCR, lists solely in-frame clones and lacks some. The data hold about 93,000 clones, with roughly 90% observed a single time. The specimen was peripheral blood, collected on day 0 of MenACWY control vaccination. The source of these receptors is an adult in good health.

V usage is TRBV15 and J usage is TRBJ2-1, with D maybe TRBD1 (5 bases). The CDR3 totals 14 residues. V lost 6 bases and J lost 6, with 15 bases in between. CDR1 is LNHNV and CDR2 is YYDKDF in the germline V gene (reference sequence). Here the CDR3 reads CATSQGGLSNEQFF. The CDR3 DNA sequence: TGTGCCACCAGTCAGGGTGGGTTGAGCAATGAGCAGTTCTTC.

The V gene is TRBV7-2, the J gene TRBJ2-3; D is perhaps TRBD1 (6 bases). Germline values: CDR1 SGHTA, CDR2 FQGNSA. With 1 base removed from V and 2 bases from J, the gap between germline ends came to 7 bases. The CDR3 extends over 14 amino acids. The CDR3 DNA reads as TGTGCCAGCAGCTTAGACAGGGCCACAGATACGCAGTATTTT. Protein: CASSLDRATDTQYF.

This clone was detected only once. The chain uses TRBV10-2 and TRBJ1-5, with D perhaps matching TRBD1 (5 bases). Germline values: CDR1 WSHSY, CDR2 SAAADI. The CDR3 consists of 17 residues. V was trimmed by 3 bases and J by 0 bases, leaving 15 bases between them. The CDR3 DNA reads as TGCGCCAGCAGTGACCCGCTGGCAGGGACTAGCAATCAGCCCCAGCATTTT. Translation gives CASSDPLAGTSNQPQHF.

DNA for the CDR3: TGTGCCAGCAGCCAAGATATTGCGGTCGGGGAGCTGTTTTTT. This encodes CASSQDIAVGELFF. The chain recombines TRBV14 with TRBJ2-2, with D unresolved. The CDR3 is 14 amino acids. Trimming pared 0 bases from V and 7 bases from J, leaving 9 bases between. The V gene's germline CDR1 is SGHDN and CDR2 FVKESK.